The T cell receptor (beta chain) under discussion was sequenced for a study of PD-1 blockade in classical Hodgkin lymphoma. About the study: Every 2 weeks, patients had 3 mg/kg nivolumab intravenously. Study-level points and caveats: Baseline diversity in complete responders resembled that of newly diagnosed patients.

CDR3 length: 16 amino acids. Between the trimmed V and J ends, which lost 0 bases and 0 bases, there was a span of 9 bases. CDR1 is MNHEY and CDR2 is SVGAGI in the germline V gene. The assay was immunoSEQ multiplex PCR, and TCRdb's table has in-frame clones only and misses some. The sample gives some 150,000 clones, 78% of which show up once; over 7.5% is in the top ten. Brentuximab vedotin exposure varied, and every patient relapsed after autologous stem cell transplantation. Best responses included complete response and partial response; otherwise, the best response was progressive disease. A word on this clone: Its antigen is unidentified.

The receptor's source is a human donor with classical Hodgkin lymphoma. V usage is TRBV6-5 and J usage is TRBJ1-5; D gene uncertain. Sequencing used peripheral blood mononuclear cells (PBMCs), obtained before the second cycle of nivolumab. Here the CDR3 DNA reads TGTGCCAGCAGTTACTCCGGCAAGTTTAGCAATCAGCCCCAGCATTTT. This gives the protein CASSYSGKFSNQPQHF.